These 31 T cell receptor beta chains originate from one sample sequenced in a study of OX40 agonist ivuxolimab in advanced cancers. TCRdb's table, derived via immunoSEQ multiplex PCR, lists solely in-frame clones and lacks some. The table shows tens of thousands of clones, with around 86% occurring only once. The input for sequencing was CD4+ or CD8+ T cells sorted from blood, taken in a trial of the OX40 agonist ivuxolimab. Receptors originate from an adult with an advanced solid tumor such as melanoma, head and neck, liver or kidney cancer.

J is TRBJ2-7 and V is TRBV30; no clear D. V lost 2 bases and J lost 2, with 10 bases in between. The CDR3 has 13 residues. Germline CDR1 reads GTSNPN; CDR2 reads SVGIG (reference sequence). CDR3 in amino acids: CAWSSDPTYEQYF. The DNA of the CDR3 is TGTGCCTGGAGTTCAGACCCGACCTACGAGCAGTACTTC.

The V gene is TRBV19, the J gene TRBJ1-2; D uncertain. This CDR3 is 13 amino acids long. Trimming stripped 5 bases from V and 3 bases from J, with 10 bases between. Germline CDR1 and CDR2: LNHDA and SQIVND (reference sequence). The CDR3 coding sequence is TGTGCCAGTAGTGTCAGGACGCACTATGGCTACACCTTC. Translation: CASSVRTHYGYTF.

This rearrangement joins TRBV2 to TRBJ2-7; D perhaps matches TRBD1 (5 bases). Germline V gives CDR1 SNHLY, CDR2 FYNNEI. V was shortened by 2 bases and J by 7 bases, with 18 bases between the two germline ends. The length of the CDR3 is 15 residues. Here the CDR3 DNA reads TGTGCCAGCAGTGAAAATGGGGCCTCGCTGGGAGAGCAGTACTTC. Amino acid sequence: CASSENGASLGEQYF.

The rearrangement links TRBV7-2 to TRBJ2-7; D is possibly TRBD2 (5 bases). V was shortened by 1 base and J by 7 bases, with 14 bases between the two germline ends. CDR1 SGHTA and CDR2 FQGNSA come from the germline V gene. This CDR3 is built from 14 residues. CDR3 sequence reads: CASSLVVEGREQYF. Written as DNA, the CDR3 is TGTGCCAGCAGCTTAGTGGTAGAGGGTAGAGAGCAGTACTTC. Using reference TRBV7-2 and TRBJ2-7 for the parts outside the CDR3, the full variable domain is GAGVSQSPSNKVTEKGKDVELRCDPISGHTALYWYRQSLGQGLEFLIYFQGNSAPDKSGLPSDRFSAERTGGSVSTLTIQRTQQEDSAVYLCASSLVVEGREQYFGPGTRLTVT.

V gene TRBV11-2 combines with J gene TRBJ2-7; D may be TRBD2 (6 bases). Germline V CDR1 and CDR2: SGHAT, FQNNGV. With 6 bases removed from V and 4 bases from J, the gap between germline ends came to 19 bases. This CDR3 spans 15 amino acids. The CDR3: CASSRRAVGVYEQYF. CDR3 in DNA: TGTGCCAGCAGTCGGAGGGCGGTTGGCGTATACGAGCAGTACTTC.

The V gene is TRBV28, the J gene TRBJ1-1; D unclear. The CDR3 is made up of 12 amino acids. Germline V CDR1 and CDR2: MDHEN, SYDVKM. Trimming stripped 3 bases from V and 7 bases from J, with 9 bases between. CDR3 in amino acids: CASSLGGVEAFF. The CDR3 nucleotides read TGTGCCAGCAGTTTGGGCGGAGTTGAAGCTTTCTTT.

CDR3 amino acids: CTSSRERGRAETQYF. The CDR3 nucleotides read TGCACCAGCAGCCGGGAGAGAGGACGGGCGGAGACCCAGTACTTC. V and J are TRBV1 and TRBJ2-5; the D call in the table, TRBD2, was not verified against the DNA. TRBV1 is a pseudogene segment. The CDR3 has 15 amino acids.

This clone was seen more than once but under ten times. The CDR3 protein is CASSLRTGGDYEQYF. The CDR3 region has the DNA TGCGCCAGCAGCCTCCGGACAGGGGGAGACTACGAGCAGTACTTC. V and J are TRBV4-1 and TRBJ2-7; 10 nucleotides agree with TRBD1. V shed 4 bases, J shed 3 bases, and the junction held 6 bases outside the gene matches. This CDR3 is 15 amino acids long. The germline gives CDR1 MGHRA, CDR2 YSYEKL.

As regards this clone: One end of the junction varies from germline; a read error may be responsible. V gene TRBV7-9 combines with J gene TRBJ2-2; 9 bases agree with TRBD2. This CDR3 is 15 amino acids long. Germline lookup yields CDR1 SEHNR and CDR2 FQNEAQ (reference sequence). CDR3: CASSLAGDGAGELFF. The CDR3 bases are TGTGCCAGCAGTTTAGCGGGAGATGGGGCCGGGGAGCTGTTTTTT.

J is TRBJ1-1 and V is TRBV30; D not certain. The germline gives CDR1 GTSNPN, CDR2 SVGIG (reference sequence). The CDR3 length is 12 residues. Trimming pared 3 bases from V and 10 bases from J, leaving 15 bases between. In DNA form, the CDR3 reads TGTGCCTGGAGAACGAGTGCTCTCGGAGCTTTCTTT. Translated: CAWRTSALGAFF.

This chain uses TRBV21-1 with TRBJ1-5; the table's TRBD1 call for D was not verified on the DNA. TRBV21-1 is described as a pseudogene. The CDR3 runs 14 residues. The CDR3 here is CASSKAAGNQPQHF. In DNA, the CDR3 is TGTGCCAGCAGCAAAGCGGCTGGCAATCAGCCCCAGCATTTT.

The chain combines TRBV10-1 with TRBJ2-2; 8 bases match TRBD2. Unmatched junction bases numbered 2, after V lost 5 bases and J lost 0 bases. From germline, CDR1 is WNHNN and CDR2 SYGVQD (reference sequence). The CDR3 runs 15 residues. CDR3 amino acids: CASSSGLANTGELFF. Written as DNA, the CDR3 is TGCGCCAGCAGTTCGGGACTAGCGAACACCGGGGAGCTGTTTTTT.

The chain employs TRBV4-1 and TRBJ1-2; D may be TRBD1 (6 bases). The germline V and J ends were trimmed by 1 base and 1 base, with 13 bases remaining between them. Germline V gives CDR1 MGHRA, CDR2 YSYEKL. The CDR3 is 16 residues long. CDR3 nucleotide sequence: TGCGCCAGCAGCCAAGTTGTCACAGGGATTAACTATGGCTACACCTTC. Protein: CASSQVVTGINYGYTF.

The chain recombines TRBV6-1 with TRBJ2-3, with 7 nucleotides matching TRBD1. Germline CDR1 MNHNS, CDR2 SASEGT. The CDR3 length is 15 residues. Germline trimming cut 6 bases from V and 1 base from J; bases unmatched to any gene: 7. The CDR3 DNA is TGTGCCAGCAGGACAGGGATTTACGGCACAGATACGCAGTATTTT. Protein sequence: CASRTGIYGTDTQYF.

This chain links TRBV6-1 with TRBJ2-7; a weak D match, TRBD2 (5 bases). This CDR3 comprises 15 residues. The V and J ends lost 6 bases and 4 bases respectively, with 19 bases between them. Germline lookup yields CDR1 MNHNS and CDR2 SASEGT. CDR3 bases: TGTGCCAGCAGCCTCACTCGTCGTGGCGGGTACGAGCAGTACTTC. This encodes CASSLTRRGGYEQYF.

This chain uses TRBV6-1 with TRBJ2-5, with 8 bases lining up with TRBD1. The CDR3 covers 15 residues. In germline, CDR1 is MNHNS, CDR2 SASEGT. Losses at the gene ends were 6 bases for V and 4 bases for J; bases not matched to a gene: 10. The CDR3 loop is CASRGQGEGVETQYF. DNA of the CDR3: TGTGCCAGCAGAGGACAGGGAGAGGGGGTAGAGACCCAGTACTTC.

The chain couples TRBV13 to TRBJ1-2; 10 nucleotides match TRBD1. This CDR3 comprises 15 residues. Germline CDR1 reads PRHDT; CDR2 reads FYEKMQ (reference sequence). With 2 bases clipped from V and 4 bases from J, the junction kept 4 bases outside the gene matches. The CDR3 spells CASSLLGQGFYGYTF. The CDR3 coding sequence is TGTGCCAGCAGCTTATTGGGACAGGGGTTCTATGGCTACACCTTC.

The chain carries TRBV7-8 and TRBJ1-3, with 9 bases aligning to TRBD1. The junction had 8 bases not matched to a gene; V was cut back by 1 base and J by 4 bases. Germline CDR1 SGHVS, CDR2 FQNEAQ. The CDR3 is 17 amino acids. CDR3 DNA sequence: TGTGCCAGCAGCTTAGTCTCCGGGACAGGGTCCGGAAACACCATATATTTT. Its protein is CASSLVSGTGSGNTIYF.

The chain employs TRBV28 and TRBJ2-7; D is unclear. The germline gives CDR1 MDHEN, CDR2 SYDVKM. The CDR3 loop spans 12 amino acids. V shed 6 bases and J shed 6 bases, with 12 bases lying between them. The CDR3 region has the DNA TGTGCCAGCAGGCGCCAGGCGGCCGAGCAGTACTTC. Its translation: CASRRQAAEQYF.

V usage is TRBV2 and J usage is TRBJ2-7; 7 bases line up with TRBD2. This CDR3 is 14 amino acids long. Germline CDR1 is SNHLY and CDR2 is FYNNEI. V trimming: 8 bases; J trimming: 3 bases; junction bases outside the gene matches: 10. The CDR3 nucleotides read TGTGCCAGCTTCGGTGGCGGGGGTAACTACGAGCAGTACTTC. Translated, it gives CASFGGGGNYEQYF.

This sequence joins TRBV27 and TRBJ2-7, with TRBD1 identical over 8 bases. CDR1 MNHEY and CDR2 SMNVEV come from the germline V gene (reference sequence). This CDR3 is 16 amino acids long. V lost 4 bases and J lost 2; bases outside the gene matches: 10. The CDR3 reads CASSSFDRGFTYEQYF. The CDR3 DNA is TGTGCCAGCAGTTCCTTCGACAGGGGCTTCACCTACGAGCAGTACTTC.

The chain links TRBV7-6 to TRBJ2-3; no clear D. The germline V gene has CDR1 SGHVS and CDR2 FNYEAQ. The V and J ends lost 0 bases and 6 bases respectively, with 7 bases between them. CDR3 size: 13 residues. The CDR3 region is CASSLAFGDTQYF. The CDR3 bases are TGTGCCAGCAGCTTAGCGTTTGGGGATACGCAGTATTTT.

The V gene is TRBV5-1, the J gene TRBJ1-3; TRBD1 matches at 9 bases. The V gene end was trimmed by 9 bases and the J gene end by 0 bases; junction bases not matched to a gene: 7. Germline V CDR1 and CDR2: SGHRS, YFSETQ. The CDR3 is 15 residues long. The CDR3 DNA follows: TGCGCCAACCTAAGGGACAGGGACTCTGGAAACACCATATATTTT. This encodes CANLRDRDSGNTIYF.

The chain links TRBV15 to TRBJ1-6; 8 bases align to TRBD1. The CDR3 spans 14 residues. The V gene's germline CDR1 is LNHNV and CDR2 YYDKDF (reference sequence). V lost 5 bases and J lost 10; bases outside the gene matches: 7. The CDR3: CATSQTGVSSPLHF. In DNA form, the CDR3 reads TGTGCCACCAGCCAGACAGGGGTTTCATCACCCCTCCACTTT.

This chain joins TRBV7-6 and TRBJ2-7; 7 bases fit TRBD2. There are 15 residues in the CDR3. Trimming removed 1 base from V and 2 bases from J; junction bases left unmatched: 5. CDR1 and CDR2 from the germline V gene are SGHVS and FNYEAQ. The CDR3 bases are TGTGCCAGCAGCTTAGGCCAGCGGGACCCCTACGAGCAGTACTTC. Translated, it gives CASSLGQRDPYEQYF.

The chain combines TRBV28 with TRBJ2-7; perhaps TRBD2 as D (5 bases). Germline V gene lookup returns CDR1 MDHEN and CDR2 SYDVKM. The V end lost 9 bases, the J end lost 2 bases, and 8 bases lay between the germline ends. This CDR3 contains 11 residues. CDR3 protein: CASTSAYEQYF. CDR3 bases: TGTGCCAGTACTAGTGCCTACGAGCAGTACTTC.

The chain has TRBV11-3 and TRBJ2-7; 9 bases are shared with TRBD1. The CDR3 has 17 residues. CDR1 is SGHNT, CDR2 YENEEA, per germline. V lost 8 bases and J lost 4; bases outside the gene matches: 18. CDR3 in amino acids: CASGNPRDRVHSYEQYF. The CDR3, as DNA: TGTGCCAGCGGCAACCCCCGGGACAGGGTTCATTCGTACGAGCAGTACTTC.

V usage is TRBV11-2 and J usage is TRBJ2-1; the D gene is possibly TRBD2 (6 bases). The CDR3 runs to 13 residues. V lost 5 bases, J lost 7 bases, and 12 bases lay in between. Germline loops: CDR1 SGHAT, CDR2 FQNNGV. In nucleotides, the CDR3 is TGTGCCAGCAGCCCCGTCGGGGGTAATGAGCAGTTCTTC. Translation gives CASSPVGGNEQFF.

Remarks on this clone: At the DNA level, this CDR3 is encoded by other sequences in the same sample as well. The rearrangement links TRBV5-1 to TRBJ2-1; 7 bases are a match to TRBD2. CDR1 and CDR2 (germline): SGHRS, YFSETQ. CDR3 length: 14 residues. V lost 4 bases, J lost 4 bases, and 5 bases stayed unmatched. The CDR3, as DNA: TGCGCCAGCAGCCTAAGCGGGGCGTACAATGAGCAGTTCTTC. Encoded protein: CASSLSGAYNEQFF.

This rearrangement joins TRBV10-3 to TRBJ1-2; TRBD1 matches at 8 bases. The CDR3 runs 14 residues. V gave up 8 bases and J gave up 8 bases; unmatched junction bases: 13. Germline V CDR1 and CDR2: ENHRY, SYGVKD. CDR3 loop: CAIPNYDRGRGYTF. The CDR3 DNA is TGTGCCATCCCAAACTATGACAGGGGAAGGGGCTACACCTTC.

The chain combines TRBV6-5 with TRBJ1-1; D is uncertain. Per germline, CDR1 MNHEY and CDR2 SVGAGI. The CDR3 length is 11 residues. V lost 6 bases to trimming and J lost 6 bases, with 8 bases between them. CDR3 nucleotide sequence: TGTGCCAGCAGCCCGGGCGCTGAAGCTTTCTTT. This gives the protein CASSPGAEAFF.